Given below is one TCR beta chain in context. Germline-derived CDR1 and CDR2 are SEHNR and FQNEAQ (reference sequence). The CDR3 is 14 residues long. V was clipped by 8 bases and J by 3 bases; unmatched bases: 8. The table came from immunoSEQ multiplex PCR; TCRdb's copy has only in-frame clones and leaves some out. In the table there are more than 65,000 clones, approximately 96% of which are singletons. The record originates from a study of technical replicates of blood from a handful of donors. The J gene is TRBJ2-3, the V gene TRBV7-9, with 7 bases that match TRBD2. Source material: T cells isolated from PBMCs. The origin of this receptor is a human donor in good health. CDR3 in amino acids: CASLTGRGTDTQYF. The CDR3 nucleotides are TGTGCCAGCTTAACGGGGAGGGGAACAGATACGCAGTATTTT.